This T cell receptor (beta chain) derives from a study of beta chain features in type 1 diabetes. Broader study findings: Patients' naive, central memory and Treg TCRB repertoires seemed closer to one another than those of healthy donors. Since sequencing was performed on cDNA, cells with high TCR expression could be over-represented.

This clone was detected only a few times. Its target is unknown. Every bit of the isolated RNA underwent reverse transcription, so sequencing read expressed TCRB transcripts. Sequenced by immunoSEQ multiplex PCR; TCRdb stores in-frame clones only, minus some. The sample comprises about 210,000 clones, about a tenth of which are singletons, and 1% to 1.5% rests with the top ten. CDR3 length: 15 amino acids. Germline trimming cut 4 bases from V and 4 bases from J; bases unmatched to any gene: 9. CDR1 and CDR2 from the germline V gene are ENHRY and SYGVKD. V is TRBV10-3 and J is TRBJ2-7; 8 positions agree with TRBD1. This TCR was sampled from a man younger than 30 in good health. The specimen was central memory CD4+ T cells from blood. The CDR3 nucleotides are TGTGCCATCAGTGCTGCGGACAGGGTCTTGTACGAGCAGTACTTC. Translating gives CAISAADRVLYEQYF.